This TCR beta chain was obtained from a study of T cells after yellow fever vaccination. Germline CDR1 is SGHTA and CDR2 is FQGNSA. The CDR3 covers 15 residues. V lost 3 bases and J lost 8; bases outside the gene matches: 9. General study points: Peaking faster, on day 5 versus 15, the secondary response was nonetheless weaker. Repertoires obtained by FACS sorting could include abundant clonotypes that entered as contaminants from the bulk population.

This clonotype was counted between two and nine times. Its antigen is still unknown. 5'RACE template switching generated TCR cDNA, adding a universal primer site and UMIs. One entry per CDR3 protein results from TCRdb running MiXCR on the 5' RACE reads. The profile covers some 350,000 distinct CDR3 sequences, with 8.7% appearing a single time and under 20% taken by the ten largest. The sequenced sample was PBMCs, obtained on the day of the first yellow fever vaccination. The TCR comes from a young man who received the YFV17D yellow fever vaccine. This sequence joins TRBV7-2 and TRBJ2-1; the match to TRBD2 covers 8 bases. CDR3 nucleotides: TGTGCCAGCAGCTTTTTCGGGGGGGCAGGCGATGAGCAGTTCTTC. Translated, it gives CASSFFGGAGDEQFF.